This TCR beta chain stems from a study of blood T cell repertoires in COVID-19. As to this clone: Other DNA sequences in the same sample also yield this CDR3.

With V trimmed by 0 bases and J by 3 bases, 5 bases remained unmatched. Per the germline V gene, CDR1 is GTSNPN and CDR2 is SVGIG (reference sequence). The CDR3 length is 14 residues. Produced via immunoSEQ multiplex PCR; TCRdb's table is partial and in-frame only. The sample gives approximately 110,000 clones, 80% to 95% of which show up once; around 2% is in the top ten. The sample was peripheral blood. V usage is TRBV30 and J usage is TRBJ2-7; 7 nucleotides line up with TRBD1. The clonotype was recovered from a man in his fifties or sixties with COVID-19, enrolled during active disease. The CDR3 DNA sequence: TGTGCCTGGAGTGTGGGCAGGGGGTACTACGAGCAGTACTTC. It translates to CAWSVGRGYYEQYF.